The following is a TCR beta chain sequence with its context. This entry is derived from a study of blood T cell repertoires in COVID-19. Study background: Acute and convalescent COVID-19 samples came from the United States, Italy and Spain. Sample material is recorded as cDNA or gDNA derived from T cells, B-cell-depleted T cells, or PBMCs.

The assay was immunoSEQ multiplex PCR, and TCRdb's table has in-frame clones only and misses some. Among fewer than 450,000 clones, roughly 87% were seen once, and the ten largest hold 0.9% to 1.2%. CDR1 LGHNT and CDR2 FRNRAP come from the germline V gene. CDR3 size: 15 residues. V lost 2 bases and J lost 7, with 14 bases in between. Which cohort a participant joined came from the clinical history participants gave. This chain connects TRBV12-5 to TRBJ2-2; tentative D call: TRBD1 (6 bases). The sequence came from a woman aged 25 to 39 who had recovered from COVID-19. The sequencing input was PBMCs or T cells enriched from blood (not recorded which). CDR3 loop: CASGLSSQGIGELFF. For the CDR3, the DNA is TGTGCTAGTGGTTTGTCCTCTCAGGGGATCGGGGAGCTGTTTTTT.